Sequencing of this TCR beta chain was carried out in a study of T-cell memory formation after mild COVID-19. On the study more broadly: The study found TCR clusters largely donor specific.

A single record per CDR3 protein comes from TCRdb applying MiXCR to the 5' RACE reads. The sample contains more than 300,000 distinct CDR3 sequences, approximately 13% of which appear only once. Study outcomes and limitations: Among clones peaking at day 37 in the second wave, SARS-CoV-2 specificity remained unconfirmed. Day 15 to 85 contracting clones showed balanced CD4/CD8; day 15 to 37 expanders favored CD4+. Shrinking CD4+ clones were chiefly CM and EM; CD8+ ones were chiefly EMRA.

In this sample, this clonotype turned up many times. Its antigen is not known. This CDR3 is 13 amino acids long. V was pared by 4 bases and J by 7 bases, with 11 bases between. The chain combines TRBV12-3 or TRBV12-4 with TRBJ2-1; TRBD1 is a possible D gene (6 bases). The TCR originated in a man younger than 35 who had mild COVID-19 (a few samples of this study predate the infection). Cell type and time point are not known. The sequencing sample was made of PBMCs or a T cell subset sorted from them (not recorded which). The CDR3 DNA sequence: TGTGCCAGCAGTTGGGGGACAACAAATGAGCAGTTCTTC. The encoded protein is CASSWGTTNEQFF.